This T cell receptor beta chain was profiled in a study of OX40 agonist ivuxolimab in advanced cancers. Using immunoSEQ multiplex PCR, the repertoire was profiled, and TCRdb retains in-frame clones only, with some absent. The table has about 86,000 clones, roughly 85% seen once. Study-wide results and caveats: Normalized T-cell clonal expansion was also low in some nonresponders.

Details on this clone: Antigen specificity is unknown.

The sequence came from an adult with an advanced solid tumor such as melanoma, head and neck, liver or kidney cancer. The input for sequencing was CD4+ or CD8+ T cells sorted from blood, taken in a trial of the OX40 agonist ivuxolimab.

CDR3 in amino acids: CASSQVWGDTLISGNTIYF. The CDR3 bases are TGTGCCAGCAGCCAAGTTTGGGGGGACACTCTCATCTCTGGAAACACCATATATTTT. V is TRBV4-2 and J is TRBJ1-3; D perhaps matches TRBD1 (6 bases). The germline V gene has CDR1 LGHNA and CDR2 YNFKEQ. V lost 1 base, J lost 0 bases, and 19 bases lay in between. This CDR3 comprises 19 residues.